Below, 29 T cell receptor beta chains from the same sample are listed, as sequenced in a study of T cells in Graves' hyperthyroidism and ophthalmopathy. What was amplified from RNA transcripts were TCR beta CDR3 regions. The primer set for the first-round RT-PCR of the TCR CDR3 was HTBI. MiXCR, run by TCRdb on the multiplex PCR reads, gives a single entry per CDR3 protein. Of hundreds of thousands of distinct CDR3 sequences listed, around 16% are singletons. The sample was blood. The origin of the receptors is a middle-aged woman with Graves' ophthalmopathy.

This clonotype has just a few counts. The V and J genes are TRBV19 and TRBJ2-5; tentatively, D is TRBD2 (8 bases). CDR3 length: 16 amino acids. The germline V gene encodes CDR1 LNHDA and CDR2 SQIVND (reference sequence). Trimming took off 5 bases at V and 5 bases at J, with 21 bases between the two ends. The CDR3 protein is CASSPGGGHNWETQYF. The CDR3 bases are TGTGCCAGTAGTCCGGGAGGGGGCCACAATTGGGAGACCCAGTACTTC.

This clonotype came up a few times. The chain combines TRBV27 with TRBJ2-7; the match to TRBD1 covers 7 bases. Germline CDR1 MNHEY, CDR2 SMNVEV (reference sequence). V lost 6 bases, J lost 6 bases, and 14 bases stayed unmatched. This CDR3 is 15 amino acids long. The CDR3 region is CASRLGTETSREQYF. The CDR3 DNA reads TGTGCCAGCAGGCTCGGGACAGAGACCTCTCGCGAGCAGTACTTC.

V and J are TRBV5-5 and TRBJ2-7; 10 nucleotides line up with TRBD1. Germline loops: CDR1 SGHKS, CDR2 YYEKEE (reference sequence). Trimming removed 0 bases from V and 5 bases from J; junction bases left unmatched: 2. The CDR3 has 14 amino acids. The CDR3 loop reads CASSLGQGANEQYF. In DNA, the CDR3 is TGTGCCAGCAGCTTGGGACAGGGGGCTAACGAGCAGTACTTC.

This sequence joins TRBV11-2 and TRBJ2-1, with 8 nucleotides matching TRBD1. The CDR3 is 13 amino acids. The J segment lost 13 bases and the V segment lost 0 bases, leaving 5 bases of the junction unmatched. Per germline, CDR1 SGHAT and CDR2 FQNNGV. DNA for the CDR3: TGTGCCAGCAGCTTAGACAGGGGGCGAGATCAGTTCTTC. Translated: CASSLDRGRDQFF.

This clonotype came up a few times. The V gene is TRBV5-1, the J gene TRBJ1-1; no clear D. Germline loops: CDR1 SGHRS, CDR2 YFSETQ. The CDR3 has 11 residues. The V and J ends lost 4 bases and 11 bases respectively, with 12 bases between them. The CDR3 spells CASSEGADAFF. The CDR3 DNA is TGCGCCAGCAGCGAGGGAGCGGACGCTTTCTTT.

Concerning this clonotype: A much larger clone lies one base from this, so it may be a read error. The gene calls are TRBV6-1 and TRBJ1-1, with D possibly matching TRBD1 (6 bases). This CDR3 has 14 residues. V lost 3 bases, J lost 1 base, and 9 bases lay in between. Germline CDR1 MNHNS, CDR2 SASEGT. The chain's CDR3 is CASSEKGGNTEAFF. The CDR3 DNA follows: TGTGCCAGCAGTGAGAAGGGGGGGAACACTGAAGCTTTCTTT.

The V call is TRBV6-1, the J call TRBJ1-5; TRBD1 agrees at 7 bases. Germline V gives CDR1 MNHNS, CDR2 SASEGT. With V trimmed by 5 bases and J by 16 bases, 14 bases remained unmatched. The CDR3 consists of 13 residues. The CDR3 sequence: CASSWGQYSTPHF. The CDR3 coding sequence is TGTGCCAGCAGTTGGGGACAGTACTCTACCCCTCATTTT.

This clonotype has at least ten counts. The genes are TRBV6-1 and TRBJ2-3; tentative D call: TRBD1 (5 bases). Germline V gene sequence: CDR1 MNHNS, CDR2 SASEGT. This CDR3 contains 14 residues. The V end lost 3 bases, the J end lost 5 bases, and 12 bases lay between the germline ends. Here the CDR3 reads CASSESRVKDTQYF. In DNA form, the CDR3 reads TGTGCCAGCAGTGAGTCCAGGGTCAAAGATACGCAGTATTTT.

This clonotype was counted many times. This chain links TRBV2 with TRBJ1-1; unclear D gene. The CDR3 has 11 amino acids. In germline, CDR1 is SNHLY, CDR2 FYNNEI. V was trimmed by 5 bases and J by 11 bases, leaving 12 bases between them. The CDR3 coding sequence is TGTGCCAGCAGTAGGACGCCTGGGGCTTTCTTT. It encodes CASSRTPGAFF.

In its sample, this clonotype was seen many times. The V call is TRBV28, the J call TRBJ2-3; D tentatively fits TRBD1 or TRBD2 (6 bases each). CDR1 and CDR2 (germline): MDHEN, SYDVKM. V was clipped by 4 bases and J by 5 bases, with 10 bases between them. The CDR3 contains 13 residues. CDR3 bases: TGTGCCAGCAGTTCTCGGGGGCAAGATACGCAGTATTTT. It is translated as CASSSRGQDTQYF.

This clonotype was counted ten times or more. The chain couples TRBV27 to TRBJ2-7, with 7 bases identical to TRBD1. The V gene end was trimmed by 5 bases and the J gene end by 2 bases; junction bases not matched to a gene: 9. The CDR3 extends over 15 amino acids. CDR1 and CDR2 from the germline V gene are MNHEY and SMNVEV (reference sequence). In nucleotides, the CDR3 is TGTGCCAGCAGTGACCGGGACAGTGACCCCTACGAGCAGTACTTC. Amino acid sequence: CASSDRDSDPYEQYF.

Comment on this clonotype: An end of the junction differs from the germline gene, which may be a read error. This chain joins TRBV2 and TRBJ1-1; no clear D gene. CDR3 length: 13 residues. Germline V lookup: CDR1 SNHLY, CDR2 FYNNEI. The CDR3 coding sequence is TGTGCCAGCAGTGACACAACGAACGCTGAAGCTTTCTTT. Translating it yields CASSDTTNAEAFF.

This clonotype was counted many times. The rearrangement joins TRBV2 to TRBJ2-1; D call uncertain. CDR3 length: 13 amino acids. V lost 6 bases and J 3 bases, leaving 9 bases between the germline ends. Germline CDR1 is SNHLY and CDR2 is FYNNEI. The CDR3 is CASSLLDYNEQFF. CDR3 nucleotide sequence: TGTGCCAGCAGCCTCCTTGACTACAATGAGCAGTTCTTC.

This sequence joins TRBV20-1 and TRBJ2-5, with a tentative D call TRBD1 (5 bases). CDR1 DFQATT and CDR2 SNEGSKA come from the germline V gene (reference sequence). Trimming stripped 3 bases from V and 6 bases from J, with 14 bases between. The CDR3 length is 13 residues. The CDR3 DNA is TGCAGTGCTAGCGTTTCAGGGATTAAGACCCAGTACTTC. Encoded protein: CSASVSGIKTQYF.

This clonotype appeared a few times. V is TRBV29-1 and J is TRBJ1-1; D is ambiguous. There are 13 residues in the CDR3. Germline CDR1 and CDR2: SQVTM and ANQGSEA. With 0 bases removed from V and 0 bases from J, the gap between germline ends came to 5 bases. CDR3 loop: CSVEDLLNTEAFF. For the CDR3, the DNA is TGCAGCGTTGAAGACCTTTTGAACACTGAAGCTTTCTTT.

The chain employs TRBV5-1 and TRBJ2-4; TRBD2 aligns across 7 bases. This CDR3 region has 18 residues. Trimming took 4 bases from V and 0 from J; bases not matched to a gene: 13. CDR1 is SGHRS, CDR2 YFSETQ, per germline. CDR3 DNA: TGCGCCAGCAGCGGAGAAGGCGGGGGACTCCTAGCCAAAAACATTCAGTACTTC. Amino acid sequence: CASSGEGGGLLAKNIQYF. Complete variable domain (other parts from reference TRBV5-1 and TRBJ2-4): KAGVTQTPRYLIKTRGQQVTLSCSPISGHRSVSWYQQTPGQGLQFLFEYFSETQRNKGNFPGRFSGRQFSNSRSEMNVSTLELGDSALYLCASSGEGGGLLAKNIQYFGAGTRLSVL.

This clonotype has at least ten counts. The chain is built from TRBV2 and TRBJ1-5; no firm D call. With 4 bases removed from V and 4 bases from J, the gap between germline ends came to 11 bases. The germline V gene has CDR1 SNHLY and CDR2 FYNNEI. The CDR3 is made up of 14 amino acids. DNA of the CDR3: TGTGCCAGCAGTGTGCGTTCGCAGAATCAGCCCCAGCATTTT. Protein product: CASSVRSQNQPQHF.

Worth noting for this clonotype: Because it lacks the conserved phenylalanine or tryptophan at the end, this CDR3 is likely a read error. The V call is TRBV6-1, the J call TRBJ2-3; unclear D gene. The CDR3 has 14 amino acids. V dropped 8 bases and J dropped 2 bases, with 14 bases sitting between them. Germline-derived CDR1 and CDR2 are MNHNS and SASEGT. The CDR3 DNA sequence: TGTGCCAGCCAGGAACCGCTACACACAGATACGCAGTATCTT. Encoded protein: CASQEPLHTDTQYL.

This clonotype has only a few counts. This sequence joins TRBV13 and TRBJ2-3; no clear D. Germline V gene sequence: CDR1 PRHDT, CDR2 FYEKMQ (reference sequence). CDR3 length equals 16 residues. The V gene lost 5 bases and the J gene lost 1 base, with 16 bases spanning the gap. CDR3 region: CASSPSSSLRTDTQYF. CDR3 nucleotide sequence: TGTGCCAGCAGCCCCTCCAGTAGTCTTCGCACAGATACGCAGTATTTT.

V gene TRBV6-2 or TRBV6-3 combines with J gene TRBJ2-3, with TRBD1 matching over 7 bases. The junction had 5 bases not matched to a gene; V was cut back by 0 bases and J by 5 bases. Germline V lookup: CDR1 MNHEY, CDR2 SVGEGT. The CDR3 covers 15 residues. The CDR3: CASSYSRGPLDTQYF. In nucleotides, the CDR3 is TGTGCCAGCAGTTACTCGAGGGGGCCGTTAGATACGCAGTATTTT.

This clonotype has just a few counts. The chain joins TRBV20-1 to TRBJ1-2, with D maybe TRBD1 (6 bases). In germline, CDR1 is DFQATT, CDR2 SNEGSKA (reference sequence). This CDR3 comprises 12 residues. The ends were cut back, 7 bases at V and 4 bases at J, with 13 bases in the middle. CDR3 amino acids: CSVSDRSYGYTF. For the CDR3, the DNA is TGCAGTGTCTCCGACAGGAGCTATGGCTACACCTTC.

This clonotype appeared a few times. The CDR3 nucleotides read TGTGCCAGCAGGCAGCATTACGAGCAGTACTTC. It is translated as CASRQHYEQYF. This chain uses TRBV6-1 with TRBJ2-7; D ambiguous. The CDR3 loop spans 11 amino acids. The germline gives CDR1 MNHNS, CDR2 SASEGT. V lost 6 bases to trimming and J lost 4 bases, with 7 bases between them.

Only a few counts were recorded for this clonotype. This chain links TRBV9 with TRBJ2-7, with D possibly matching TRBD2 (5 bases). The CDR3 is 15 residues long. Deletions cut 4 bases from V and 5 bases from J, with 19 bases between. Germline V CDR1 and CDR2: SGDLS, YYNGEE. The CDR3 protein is CASSSLGGRSNEQYF. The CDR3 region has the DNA TGTGCCAGCAGCTCCCTAGGAGGCAGATCTAACGAGCAGTACTTC.

The CDR3 reads CAWTPTSADTQYF. DNA for the CDR3: TGTGCCTGGACACCGACTAGCGCAGATACGCAGTATTTT. The chain links TRBV30 to TRBJ2-3; TRBD2 matches 8 bases. The CDR3 has 13 amino acids. The germline V gene has CDR1 GTSNPN and CDR2 SVGIG (reference sequence). V was pared by 4 bases and J by 4 bases, with 4 bases of the junction left unmatched.

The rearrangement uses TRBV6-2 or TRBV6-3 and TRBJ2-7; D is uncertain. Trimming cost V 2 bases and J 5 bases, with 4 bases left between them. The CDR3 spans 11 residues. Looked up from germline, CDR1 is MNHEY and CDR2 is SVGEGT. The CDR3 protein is CASSYVHEQYF. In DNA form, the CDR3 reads TGTGCCAGCAGTTACGTCCACGAGCAGTACTTC.

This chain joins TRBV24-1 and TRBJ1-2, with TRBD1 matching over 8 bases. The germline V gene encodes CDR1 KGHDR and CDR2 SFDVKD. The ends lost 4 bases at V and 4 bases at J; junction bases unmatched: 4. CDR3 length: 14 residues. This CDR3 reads CATSDMDRVYGYTF. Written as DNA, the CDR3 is TGTGCCACCAGTGACATGGACAGGGTCTATGGCTACACCTTC.

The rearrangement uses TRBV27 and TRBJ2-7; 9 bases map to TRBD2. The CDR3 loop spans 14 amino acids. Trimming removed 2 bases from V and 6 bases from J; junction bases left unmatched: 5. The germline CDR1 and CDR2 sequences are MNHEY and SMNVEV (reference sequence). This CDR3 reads CASSLGAGGREQYF. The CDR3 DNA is TGTGCCAGCAGTTTAGGAGCGGGAGGTCGCGAGCAGTACTTC.

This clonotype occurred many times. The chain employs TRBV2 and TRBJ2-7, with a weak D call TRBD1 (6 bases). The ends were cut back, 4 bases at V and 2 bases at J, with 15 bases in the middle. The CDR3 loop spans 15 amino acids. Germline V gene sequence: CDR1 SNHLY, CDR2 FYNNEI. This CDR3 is CASSGRPGDTYEQYF. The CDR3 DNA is TGTGCCAGCAGTGGCCGGCCAGGGGACACCTACGAGCAGTACTTC. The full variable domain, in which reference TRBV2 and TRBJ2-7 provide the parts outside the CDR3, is EPEVTQTPSHQVTQMGQEVILRCVPISNHLYFYWYRQILGQKVEFLVSFYNNEISEKSEIFDDQFSVERPDGSNFTLKIRSTKLEDSAMYFCASSGRPGDTYEQYFGPGTRLTVT.

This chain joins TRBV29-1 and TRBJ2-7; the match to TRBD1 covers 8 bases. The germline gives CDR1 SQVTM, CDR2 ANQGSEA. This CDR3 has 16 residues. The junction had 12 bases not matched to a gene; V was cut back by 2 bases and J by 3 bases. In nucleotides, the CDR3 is TGCAGCGTTGAAATCTCCGGACAGGGCGTAGTCTACGAGCAGTACTTC. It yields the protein CSVEISGQGVVYEQYF.